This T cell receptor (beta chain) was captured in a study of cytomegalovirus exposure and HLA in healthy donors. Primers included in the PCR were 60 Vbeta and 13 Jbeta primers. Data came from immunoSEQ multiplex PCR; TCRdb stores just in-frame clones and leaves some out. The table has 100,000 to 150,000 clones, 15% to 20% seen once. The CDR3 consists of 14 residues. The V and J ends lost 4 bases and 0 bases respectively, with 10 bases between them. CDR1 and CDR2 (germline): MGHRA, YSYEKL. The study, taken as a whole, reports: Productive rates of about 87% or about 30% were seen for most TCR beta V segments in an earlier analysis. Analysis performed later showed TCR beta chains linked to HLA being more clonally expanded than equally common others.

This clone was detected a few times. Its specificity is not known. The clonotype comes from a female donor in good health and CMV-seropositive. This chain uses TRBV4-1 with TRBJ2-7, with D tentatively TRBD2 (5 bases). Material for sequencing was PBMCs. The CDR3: CASSRNGVSYEQYF. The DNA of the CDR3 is TGCGCCAGCAGCCGCAACGGGGTCTCCTACGAGCAGTACTTC.